This TCR beta chain was captured by sequencing in a study of brain T cells in children with intractable seizures. Time point in this sample: blood from clinic visit 5 months post-surgery; TSC patient then seizure free. The sequenced cases were selected for having the highest brain T cell transcript signatures. This clone was seen a handful of times. This sample includes further DNA sequences coding for the same CDR3. CDR1 is MNHEY, CDR2 SMNVEV, per germline (reference sequence). Trimming took 2 bases from V and 7 from J, leaving 9 bases between them. This CDR3 is 13 amino acids long. Measured with immunoSEQ multiplex PCR; TCRdb has only the in-frame clones, and not every one. The data contain hundreds of thousands of clones, approximately 93% of them singletons.

The chain is built from TRBV27 and TRBJ1-5; D might be TRBD1 (5 bases). The TCR originated in a boy younger than two with tuberous sclerosis and intractable seizures. The specimen was peripheral blood, collected roughly 5 months after surgery. The CDR3 here is CASSLGAGQPQHF. CDR3 bases: TGTGCCAGCAGTTTAGGGGCAGGGCAGCCCCAGCATTTT.